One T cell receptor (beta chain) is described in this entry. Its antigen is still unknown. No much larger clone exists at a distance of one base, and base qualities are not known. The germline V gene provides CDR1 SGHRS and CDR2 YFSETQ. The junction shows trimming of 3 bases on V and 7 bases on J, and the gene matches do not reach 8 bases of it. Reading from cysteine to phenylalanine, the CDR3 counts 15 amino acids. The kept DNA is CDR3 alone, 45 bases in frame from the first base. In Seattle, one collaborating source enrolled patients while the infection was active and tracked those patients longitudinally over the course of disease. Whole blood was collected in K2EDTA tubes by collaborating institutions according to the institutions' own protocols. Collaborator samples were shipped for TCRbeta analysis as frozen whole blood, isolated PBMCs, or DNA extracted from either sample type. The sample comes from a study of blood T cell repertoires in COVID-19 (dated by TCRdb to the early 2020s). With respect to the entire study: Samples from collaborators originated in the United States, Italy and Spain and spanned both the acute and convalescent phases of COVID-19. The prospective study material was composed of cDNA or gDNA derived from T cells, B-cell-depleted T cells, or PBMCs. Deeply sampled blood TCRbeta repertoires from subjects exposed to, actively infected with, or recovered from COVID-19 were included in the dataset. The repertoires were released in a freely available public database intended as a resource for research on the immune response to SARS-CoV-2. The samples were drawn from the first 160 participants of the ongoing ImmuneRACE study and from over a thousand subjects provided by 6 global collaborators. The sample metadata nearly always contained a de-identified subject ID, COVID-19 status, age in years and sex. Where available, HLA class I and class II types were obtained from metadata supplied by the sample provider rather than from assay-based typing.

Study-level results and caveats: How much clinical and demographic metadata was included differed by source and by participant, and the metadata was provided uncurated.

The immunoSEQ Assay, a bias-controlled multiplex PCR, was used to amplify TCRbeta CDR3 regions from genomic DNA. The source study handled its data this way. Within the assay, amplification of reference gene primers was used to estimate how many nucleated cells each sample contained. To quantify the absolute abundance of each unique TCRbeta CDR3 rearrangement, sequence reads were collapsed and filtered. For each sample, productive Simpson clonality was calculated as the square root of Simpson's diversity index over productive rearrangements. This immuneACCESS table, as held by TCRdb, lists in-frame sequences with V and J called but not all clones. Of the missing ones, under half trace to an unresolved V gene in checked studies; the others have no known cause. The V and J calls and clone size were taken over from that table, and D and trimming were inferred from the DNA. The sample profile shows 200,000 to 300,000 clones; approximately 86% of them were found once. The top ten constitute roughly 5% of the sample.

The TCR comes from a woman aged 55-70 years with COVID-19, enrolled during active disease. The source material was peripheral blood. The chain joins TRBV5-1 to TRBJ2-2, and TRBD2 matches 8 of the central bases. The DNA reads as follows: TGCGCCAGCAGCTCGACCGGACTAGCCCACGGGGAGCTGTTTTTT. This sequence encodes CASSSTGLAHGELFF. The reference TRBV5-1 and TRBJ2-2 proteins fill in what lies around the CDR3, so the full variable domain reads KAGVTQTPRYLIKTRGQQVTLSCSPISGHRSVSWYQQTPGQGLQFLFEYFSETQRNKGNFPGRFSGRQFSNSRSEMNVSTLELGDSALYLCASSSTGLAHGELFFGEGSRLTVL.